This T cell receptor beta chain was sequenced in a study of blood T cells in healthy people across ages. Primed by a sample-barcoded 5' primer and a J-beta primer mix, a second PCR proceeded for 7 to 11 cycles. There were at least 3 million CDR3-containing paired-end reads obtained from each sample. TCRdb processed the 5' RACE reads anew with MiXCR; each CDR3 protein has one entry. In the table there are 1.5 million to 2 million distinct CDR3 sequences, over 25% of which are singletons. This clonotype was counted ten times or more. Each individual donor underwent a draw of about 11 milliliters of peripheral blood. They isolated at least 6 million PBMCs from each sample. This CDR3 is 14 amino acids long. The J segment lost 0 bases and the V segment lost 10 bases, leaving 9 bases of the junction unmatched. Germline CDR1 is ENHRY and CDR2 is SYGVKD.

J is TRBJ2-7 and V is TRBV10-3; TRBD1 matches 7 bases. Sequenced material: blood. The clonotype was recovered from a woman younger than 45 in good health. The CDR3 protein is CATQDRAPSYEQYF. The CDR3 nucleotides read TGTGCCACCCAAGACAGGGCACCCTCCTACGAGCAGTACTTC.